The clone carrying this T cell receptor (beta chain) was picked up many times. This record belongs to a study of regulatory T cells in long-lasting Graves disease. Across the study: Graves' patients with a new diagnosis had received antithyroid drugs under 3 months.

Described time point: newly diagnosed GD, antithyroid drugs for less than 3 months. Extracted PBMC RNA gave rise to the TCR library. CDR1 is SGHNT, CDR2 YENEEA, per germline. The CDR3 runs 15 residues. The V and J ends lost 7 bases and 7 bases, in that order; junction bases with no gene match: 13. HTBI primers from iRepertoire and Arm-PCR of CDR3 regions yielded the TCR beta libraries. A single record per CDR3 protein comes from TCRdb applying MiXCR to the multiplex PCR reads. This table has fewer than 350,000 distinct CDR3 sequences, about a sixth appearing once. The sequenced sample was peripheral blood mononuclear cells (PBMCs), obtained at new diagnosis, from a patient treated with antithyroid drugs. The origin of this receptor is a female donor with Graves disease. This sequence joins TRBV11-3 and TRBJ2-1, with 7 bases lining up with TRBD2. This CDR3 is CASTHPGAGGNEQFF. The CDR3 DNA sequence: TGTGCCAGCACCCACCCCGGGGCCGGGGGGAATGAGCAGTTCTTC.